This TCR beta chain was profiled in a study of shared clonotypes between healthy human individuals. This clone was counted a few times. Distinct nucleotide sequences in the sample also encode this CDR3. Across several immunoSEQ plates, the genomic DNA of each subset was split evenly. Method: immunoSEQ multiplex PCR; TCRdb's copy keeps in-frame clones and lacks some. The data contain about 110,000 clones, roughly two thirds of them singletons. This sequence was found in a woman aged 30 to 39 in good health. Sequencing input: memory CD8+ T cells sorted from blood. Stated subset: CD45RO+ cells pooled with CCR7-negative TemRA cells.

The CDR3, as DNA: TGTGCCAGCAGTACGAGACTAGCGGGAGTATTCTACGAGCAGTACTTC. The encoded protein is CASSTRLAGVFYEQYF. The J gene is TRBJ2-7, the V gene TRBV28, with 12 nucleotides matching TRBD2. CDR1 is MDHEN, CDR2 SYDVKM, per germline. The ends lost 5 bases at V and 3 bases at J; junction bases unmatched: 8. The CDR3 contains 16 residues.